This TCR beta chain was found in a study of T cells in Graves' hyperthyroidism and ophthalmopathy. Many counts were recorded for this clonotype. CDR1 and CDR2 from the germline V gene are GTSNPN and SVGIG (reference sequence). Trimming pared 3 bases from V and 0 bases from J, leaving 15 bases between. The length of the CDR3 is 16 residues. Diagnoses rested on clinical symptoms, serum thyroxine and TRAb, thyroid ultrasound and orbital computed tomography. TCR beta CDR3 regions were amplified from RNA transcripts. The HTBI primer set served for first-round RT-PCR of the TCR CDR3. Via MiXCR, TCRdb re-called the multiplex PCR reads, giving one row per CDR3 protein. The sample consists of more than 300,000 distinct CDR3 sequences, more than 14% of them appearing once.

The sequencing input was blood. The clonotype comes from a woman younger than 45 with Graves' ophthalmopathy. The V call is TRBV30, the J call TRBJ1-3; D remains unclear. CDR3 in amino acids: CAWSSGKRSSGNTIYF. In nucleotides, the CDR3 is TGTGCCTGGAGCTCCGGGAAAAGGAGCTCTGGAAACACCATATATTTT.